These 19 T cell receptor beta chains share one sample of origin, sequenced in a study of neurological immune-mediated disorders. TCRdb reprocessed the 5' RACE reads via MiXCR and lists one record per CDR3 protein. This table has some 43,000 distinct CDR3 sequences, 2% to 2.5% appearing once. Sample: PBMCs. All receptors derive from a man under 40 with multiple sclerosis.

This clonotype was counted at least ten times. The chain carries TRBV5-1 and TRBJ2-3; 13 nucleotides align to TRBD2. Losses at the gene ends were 3 bases for V and 0 bases for J; bases not matched to a gene: 1. Per the germline V gene, CDR1 is SGHRS and CDR2 is YFSETQ. This CDR3 comprises 16 residues. In DNA form, the CDR3 reads TGCGCCAGCAGCTGGACTAGCGGGGGTAGCACAGATACGCAGTATTTT. Translating gives CASSWTSGGSTDTQYF.

This clonotype showed up many times. The rearrangement links TRBV18 to TRBJ1-1; D call uncertain. The CDR3 is 13 amino acids. Between the trimmed V and J ends, which lost 1 base and 4 bases, there was a span of 7 bases. In germline, CDR1 is KGHSH, CDR2 LQKENI. The chain's CDR3 is CASSPRGLTEAFF. The DNA of the CDR3 is TGTGCCAGCTCACCACGTGGCCTCACTGAAGCTTTCTTT.

In this sample, this clonotype turned up many times. V gene TRBV20-1 combines with J gene TRBJ1-6; no firm D call. The CDR3 is 14 amino acids. From germline, CDR1 is DFQATT and CDR2 SNEGSKA (reference sequence). V was cut by 5 bases and J by 10 bases, with 18 bases left in between. CDR3 nucleotides: TGCAGTGCTCCGACCGACACTAGTGACTCACCCCTCCACTTT. Its protein is CSAPTDTSDSPLHF.

In its sample, this clonotype was seen many times. This chain connects TRBV20-1 to TRBJ1-1; D possibly corresponds to TRBD1 (6 bases). Trimming removed 0 bases from V and 5 bases from J, with 16 bases in between. CDR1 is DFQATT and CDR2 is SNEGSKA in the germline V gene (reference sequence). The CDR3 covers 15 residues. The CDR3 protein is CSARDQEGGVTEAFF. Here the CDR3 DNA reads TGCAGTGCTAGAGACCAAGAAGGGGGTGTGACTGAAGCTTTCTTT.

This clonotype was observed many times. The chain uses TRBV20-1 and TRBJ2-5; tentatively, D is TRBD1 (6 bases). The V end was cut by 6 bases, the J end by 5 bases, with 16 bases between. This CDR3 has 13 residues. The V gene's germline CDR1 is DFQATT and CDR2 SNEGSKA (reference sequence). The CDR3 nucleotides are TGCAGTGCCAAACAGGGACCGGTTGAGACCCAGTACTTC. Translation gives CSAKQGPVETQYF.

At least ten counts were recorded for this clonotype. The chain employs TRBV12-3 or TRBV12-4 and TRBJ1-5; the match to TRBD1 covers 9 bases. The CDR3 has 14 residues. Unmatched junction bases numbered 3, after V lost 6 bases and J lost 3 bases. This chain's CDR3 is CASRRQGVNQPQHF. The CDR3 nucleotides read TGTGCCAGCAGAAGACAGGGGGTCAATCAGCCCCAGCATTTT.

This clonotype was detected ten times or more. V gene TRBV12-3 or TRBV12-4 combines with J gene TRBJ2-1; 14 positions agree with TRBD2. The CDR3 contains 15 residues. V lost 4 bases to trimming and J lost 9 bases; unmatched junction nucleotides: 5. This chain's CDR3 is CASSSTSGGALEQFF. CDR3 bases: TGTGCCAGCAGTTCGACTAGCGGGGGGGCCCTTGAGCAGTTCTTC.

The table lists this clonotype with many counts. This CDR3 reads CAISDGTGVFKPQHF. In nucleotides, the CDR3 is TGTGCCATCAGTGACGGGACAGGGGTATTCAAGCCCCAGCATTTT. The V call is TRBV10-3, the J call TRBJ1-5, with 10 positions matching TRBD1. The CDR3 extends over 15 amino acids. J was trimmed by 8 bases and V by 3 bases; bases with no gene match: 7. Germline values: CDR1 ENHRY, CDR2 SYGVKD.

This clonotype was counted ten times or more. The chain employs TRBV7-9 and TRBJ2-1; D may match TRBD1 or TRBD2 (5 bases each). The V gene lost 8 bases and the J gene lost 9 bases, with 17 bases spanning the gap. There are 13 residues in the CDR3. Germline V gene sequence: CDR1 SEHNR, CDR2 FQNEAQ (reference sequence). The DNA of the CDR3 is TGTGCCAGCGAGTTGGGACGACGAGTTGAGCAGTTCTTC. It is translated as CASELGRRVEQFF.

This clonotype was recorded many times. The chain carries TRBV29-1 and TRBJ2-4; a weak D match, TRBD2 (5 bases). This CDR3 has 18 amino acids. Germline CDR1 and CDR2: SQVTM and ANQGSEA. V lost 1 base and J 0 bases, leaving 19 bases between the germline ends. CDR3 loop: CSVEARGLRTLAKNIQYF. In nucleotides, the CDR3 is TGCAGCGTTGAAGCACGCGGACTGAGAACTCTAGCCAAAAACATTCAGTACTTC.

This clonotype was observed at least ten times. The V gene is TRBV11-2, the J gene TRBJ2-1; D perhaps matches TRBD1 (5 bases). The CDR3 totals 15 residues. The V gene's germline CDR1 is SGHAT and CDR2 FQNNGV. V lost 0 bases and J 3 bases, leaving 9 bases between the germline ends. The CDR3 DNA reads as TGTGCCAGCAGCTTAGACAGGGCCCGCTACAATGAGCAGTTCTTC. It codes for CASSLDRARYNEQFF.

This clonotype was detected ten times or more. The V and J genes are TRBV20-1 and TRBJ2-7; 10 nucleotides match TRBD2. Germline CDR1 and CDR2: DFQATT and SNEGSKA (reference sequence). V shed 5 bases and J 3 bases; nucleotides not matched to a gene: 7. The CDR3 covers 14 residues. This CDR3 is CSASPSSGSYEQYF. The CDR3 nucleotides read TGCAGTGCTTCCCCATCTAGCGGGAGCTACGAGCAGTACTTC.

This clonotype was found many times. This rearrangement joins TRBV18 to TRBJ2-1; TRBD2 might be the D (6 bases). V was shortened by 2 bases and J by 7 bases, with 9 bases between the two germline ends. Germline V lookup: CDR1 KGHSH, CDR2 LQKENI. The length of the CDR3 is 13 residues. CDR3 protein: CASSPGSGNEQFF. For the CDR3, the DNA is TGTGCCAGCTCACCAGGTAGCGGAAATGAGCAGTTCTTC.

The sample holds many counts of this clonotype. CDR3: CASSPTDGTSHGYTF. As DNA, the CDR3 is TGTGCCAGCAGCCCCACGGATGGGACATCCCATGGCTACACCTTC. The V call is TRBV11-2, the J call TRBJ1-2; D is possibly TRBD1 (6 bases). The CDR3 is made up of 15 amino acids. V gave up 5 bases and J gave up 6 bases, with 19 bases separating them. Germline CDR1 SGHAT, CDR2 FQNNGV.

This clonotype has ten or more counts. The chain couples TRBV20-1 to TRBJ2-7; TRBD1 aligns across 9 bases. The germline CDR1 and CDR2 sequences are DFQATT and SNEGSKA (reference sequence). The CDR3 length is 14 residues. Losses at the gene ends were 2 bases for V and 0 bases for J; bases not matched to a gene: 2. CDR3 sequence reads: CSARRQGGSYEQYF. CDR3 nucleotide sequence: TGCAGTGCTAGACGACAGGGGGGCTCCTACGAGCAGTACTTC.

The table lists this clonotype with many counts. The rearrangement links TRBV20-1 to TRBJ2-7, with D hard to call. V lost 6 bases and J lost 6, with 18 bases in between. The CDR3 has 13 amino acids. Germline V CDR1 and CDR2: DFQATT, SNEGSKA (reference sequence). CDR3 nucleotide sequence: TGCAGTGCCACCCCGAGCGTCCCAATCGAGCAGTACTTC. This gives the protein CSATPSVPIEQYF.

This clonotype came up many times. J is TRBJ2-2 and V is TRBV20-1; D gene unclear. Trimming stripped 0 bases from V and 3 bases from J, with 14 bases between. The V gene's germline CDR1 is DFQATT and CDR2 SNEGSKA (reference sequence). The CDR3 covers 16 residues. The CDR3 is CSARDLERAHTGELFF. The CDR3 DNA follows: TGCAGTGCTAGAGATCTGGAGAGAGCGCACACCGGGGAGCTGTTTTTT.

This clonotype was observed a few times. A junction end diverges from the germline sequence, so it may reflect a read error. The V call is TRBV20-1, the J call TRBJ1-5; D is uncertain. This CDR3 has 14 residues. Per germline, CDR1 DFQATT and CDR2 SNEGSKA (reference sequence). In DNA form, the CDR3 reads TGCAGTGCTATGGACGGATTACAATATAAGACCCAGAATTTT. Translation: CSAMDGLQYKTQNF.

This clonotype has at least ten counts. The rearrangement joins TRBV5-1 to TRBJ1-1; D is uncertain. Germline CDR1 reads SGHRS; CDR2 reads YFSETQ. The CDR3 length is 14 residues. Between the trimmed V and J ends, which lost 0 bases and 0 bases, there was a span of 6 bases. CDR3 loop: CASSLDGLNTEAFF. DNA for the CDR3: TGCGCCAGCAGCTTGGACGGACTGAACACTGAAGCTTTCTTT.